These 22 T cell receptor beta chains originate from one sample sequenced in a study of T cells in Graves' hyperthyroidism and ophthalmopathy. The source material, RNA transcripts, was used to amplify TCR beta CDR3 regions. The HTBI set primed first-round TCR CDR3 RT-PCR. From the multiplex PCR reads, TCRdb called clonotypes with MiXCR, one entry per CDR3 protein. The table records roughly 290,000 distinct CDR3 sequences, about an eighth of them present only once. Sequencing was done on a sample of blood. Source of these receptors: a woman aged 25 to 39 with Graves' hyperthyroidism that later progressed to Graves' ophthalmopathy.

The chain combines TRBV27 with TRBJ2-2; TRBD2 might be the D (6 bases). This CDR3 has 13 amino acids. CDR1 and CDR2 (germline): MNHEY, SMNVEV (reference sequence). V dropped 11 bases and J dropped 3 bases, with 13 bases sitting between them. The CDR3 loop reads CAFRDSYTGELFF. The CDR3 bases are TGTGCCTTCCGGGACTCCTACACCGGGGAGCTGTTTTTT.

This clonotype was observed at least ten times. The chain uses TRBV2 and TRBJ2-3; D is unresolved. V was pared by 1 base and J by 3 bases, with 8 bases between. This CDR3 contains 14 residues. Germline CDR1 SNHLY, CDR2 FYNNEI. This CDR3 reads CASSEEGRTDTQYF. In DNA form, the CDR3 reads TGTGCCAGCAGTGAAGAGGGCCGAACAGATACGCAGTATTTT.

This clonotype was seen repeatedly, ten times or more. The rearrangement uses TRBV5-1 and TRBJ2-2; the match to TRBD2 covers 8 bases. V gave up 3 bases and J gave up 5 bases; unmatched junction bases: 9. The CDR3 spans 16 residues. Germline CDR1 SGHRS, CDR2 YFSETQ. The CDR3 protein is CASSSLTGGSTGELFF. The CDR3 DNA follows: TGCGCCAGCAGCTCCCTCACGGGAGGGAGTACCGGGGAGCTGTTTTTT.

The chain joins TRBV7-3 to TRBJ2-7; 14 positions agree with TRBD2. V lost 0 bases and J lost 4; bases outside the gene matches: 2. Germline V gene lookup returns CDR1 SGHTA and CDR2 FQGTGA. The length of the CDR3 is 16 residues. CDR3 coding DNA: TGTGCCAGCAGCTTAACGGGACTAGCGGGAGTTTACGAGCAGTACTTC. Its translation is CASSLTGLAGVYEQYF.

This clonotype was found a few times. A much more abundant neighbour one base away suggests this may be a read error. The chain links TRBV12-3 or TRBV12-4 to TRBJ1-5; possible D gene TRBD1, 6 bases. The CDR3 has 16 residues. This CDR3 is CASSRGQGGGNRPQHF. The CDR3 nucleotides read TGTGCCAGCAGCCGAGGGCAGGGCGGGGGCAATCGGCCCCAGCATTTT.

This clonotype occurred a few times. V gene TRBV9 combines with J gene TRBJ2-5; TRBD2 matches at 13 bases. Germline values: CDR1 SGDLS, CDR2 YYNGEE. The CDR3 contains 18 residues. J lost 1 base, V lost 3 bases, and 9 bases had no gene match. The CDR3 sequence: CASSARTSGSPGQETQYF. As DNA, the CDR3 is TGTGCCAGCAGCGCCCGGACTAGCGGGAGTCCCGGCCAAGAGACCCAGTACTTC.

This clonotype was counted many times. The chain carries TRBV27 and TRBJ2-1; 7 bases are shared with TRBD2. The CDR3 has 16 residues. Germline V CDR1 and CDR2: MNHEY, SMNVEV (reference sequence). V lost 6 bases and J lost 3; bases outside the gene matches: 11. CDR3 sequence (DNA): TGTGCCAGCAGCCCGGGAGGCTCGAGTCGCTACAATGAGCAGTTCTTC. Its protein product is CASSPGGSSRYNEQFF.

This clonotype was counted many times. This chain uses TRBV20-1 with TRBJ2-3, with 7 bases fitting TRBD2. Per the germline V gene, CDR1 is DFQATT and CDR2 is SNEGSKA (reference sequence). Trimming removed 1 base from V and 0 bases from J; junction bases left unmatched: 7. The CDR3 loop spans 16 amino acids. CDR3 coding DNA: TGCAGTGCTAGAGTGGGGGAGGGGACTAGCACAGATACGCAGTATTTT. Encoded protein: CSARVGEGTSTDTQYF.

This clonotype has more than one count but fewer than ten. The chain is built from TRBV6-1 and TRBJ2-2; D perhaps matches TRBD2 (5 bases). The CDR3 length is 13 residues. The V end lost 6 bases, the J end lost 4 bases, and 9 bases lay between the germline ends. CDR1 and CDR2 (germline): MNHNS, SASEGT. CDR3 bases: TGTGCCAGCAGGCAGGCGGGCACCGGGGAGCTGTTTTTT. Its translation is CASRQAGTGELFF.

The genes are TRBV28 and TRBJ2-1, with 9 bases that match TRBD2. The J segment lost 4 bases and the V segment lost 4 bases, leaving 8 bases of the junction unmatched. This CDR3 region has 16 residues. Germline V CDR1 and CDR2: MDHEN, SYDVKM. The CDR3: CASSSPGSGSYNEQFF. In DNA, the CDR3 is TGTGCCAGCAGTTCCCCCGGTAGCGGGAGTTACAATGAGCAGTTCTTC.

This clonotype appeared many times. The chain employs TRBV24-1 and TRBJ1-2; D ambiguous. The CDR3 covers 14 residues. Trimming stripped 3 bases from V and 5 bases from J, with 12 bases between. Germline V gives CDR1 KGHDR, CDR2 SFDVKD. CDR3 DNA sequence: TGTGCCACCAGTGATCTAGGACGGGAGTATGGCTACACCTTC. It encodes CATSDLGREYGYTF.

This clonotype was observed a few times. V gene TRBV9 combines with J gene TRBJ2-1, with D unclear. Trimming removed 0 bases at V and 5 bases at J, with 3 bases between. Germline lookup yields CDR1 SGDLS and CDR2 YYNGEE. The CDR3 spans 12 residues. The CDR3: CASSVVNNEQFF. As DNA, the CDR3 is TGTGCCAGCAGCGTAGTGAACAATGAGCAGTTCTTC. The entire variable domain, with the rest obtained from reference TRBV9 and TRBJ2-1, is as follows: DSGVTQTPKHLITATGQRVTLRCSPRSGDLSVYWYQQSLDQGLQFLIQYYNGEERAKGNILERFSAQQFPDLHSELNLSSLELGDSALYFCASSVVNNEQFFGPGTRLTVL.

This clonotype came up a few times. This sequence may be a read error, since a much larger clone differs from it by one base. The chain recombines TRBV20-1 with TRBJ2-3, with D unclear. V was shortened by 4 bases and J by 2 bases, with 10 bases between the two germline ends. The CDR3 is 13 amino acids. Germline V gene data show CDR1 as DFQATT and CDR2 as SNEGSKA (reference sequence). CDR3 region: CSATYWLTDTQYF. The CDR3 bases are TGCAGTGCTACATATTGGCTCACAGATACGCAGTATTTT.

This clonotype came up many times. The rearrangement joins TRBV20-1 to TRBJ2-7; D is possibly TRBD1 or TRBD2 (6 bases each). Germline V CDR1 and CDR2: DFQATT, SNEGSKA (reference sequence). The CDR3 length is 13 residues. Trimming removed 3 bases from V and 0 bases from J, with 9 bases in between. The CDR3 protein is CSASRGLSYEQYF. For the CDR3, the DNA is TGCAGTGCTAGCAGGGGACTCTCCTACGAGCAGTACTTC.

This clonotype was counted at least ten times. This chain joins TRBV11-2 and TRBJ1-5, with a possible D match to TRBD1 (5 bases). Deletions cut 1 base from V and 6 bases from J, with 13 bases between. This CDR3 is built from 15 residues. Germline loops: CDR1 SGHAT, CDR2 FQNNGV. The CDR3 reads CASSLGGTAFQPQHF. CDR3 nucleotide sequence: TGTGCCAGCAGCTTAGGAGGGACGGCCTTTCAGCCCCAGCATTTT.

This clonotype was counted ten times or more. J is TRBJ1-1 and V is TRBV28; TRBD1 might be the D (6 bases). The CDR3 length is 14 residues. V was shortened by 1 base and J by 3 bases, with 9 bases between the two germline ends. The germline V gene encodes CDR1 MDHEN and CDR2 SYDVKM. The CDR3 DNA sequence: TGTGCCAGCAGTTTATTCAACAGGGACACTGAAGCTTTCTTT. Residues: CASSLFNRDTEAFF.

This clonotype has a count of ten or more. CDR3 amino acids: CASTLRGNSPLHF. CDR3 sequence (DNA): TGTGCCAGCACCCTCCGGGGTAATTCACCCCTCCACTTT. The chain links TRBV2 to TRBJ1-6; D gene unclear. V dropped 7 bases and J dropped 6 bases, with 10 bases sitting between them. This CDR3 contains 13 residues. Per the germline V gene, CDR1 is SNHLY and CDR2 is FYNNEI. Full variable domain (missing parts from reference TRBV2 and TRBJ1-6): EPEVTQTPSHQVTQMGQEVILRCVPISNHLYFYWYRQILGQKVEFLVSFYNNEISEKSEIFDDQFSVERPDGSNFTLKIRSTKLEDSAMYFCASTLRGNSPLHFGNGTRLTVT.

This clonotype was counted ten times or more. The J gene is TRBJ2-2, the V gene TRBV28; D is uncertain. This CDR3 spans 13 amino acids. In germline, CDR1 is MDHEN, CDR2 SYDVKM. V dropped 5 bases and J dropped 5 bases, with 9 bases sitting between them. The CDR3 DNA reads TGTGCCAGCAGTCCTCCGGAGACCGGGGAGCTGTTTTTT. This sequence encodes CASSPPETGELFF.

At least ten counts were recorded for this clonotype. V usage is TRBV29-1 and J usage is TRBJ1-5; no reliable D call. Germline-derived CDR1 and CDR2 are SQVTM and ANQGSEA. This CDR3 has 14 amino acids. With 7 bases removed from V and 2 bases from J, the gap between germline ends came to 15 bases. The DNA of the CDR3 is TGCAGCGCCCTGGATGACTATGGCAATCAGCCCCAGCATTTT. It encodes CSALDDYGNQPQHF.

This clonotype has a count of ten or more. V usage is TRBV2 and J usage is TRBJ1-4; TRBD1 matches 7 bases. Germline values: CDR1 SNHLY, CDR2 FYNNEI. Losses at the gene ends were 6 bases for V and 8 bases for J; bases not matched to a gene: 3. CDR3 length: 12 amino acids. CDR3 region: CASSRGMEKLFF. Here the CDR3 DNA reads TGTGCCAGCAGCAGGGGGATGGAAAAACTGTTTTTT.

This clonotype was seen a handful of times. The rearrangement uses TRBV19 and TRBJ1-5; D not certain. With 3 bases removed from V and 7 bases from J, the gap between germline ends came to 10 bases. This CDR3 region has 13 residues. The germline CDR1 and CDR2 sequences are LNHDA and SQIVND (reference sequence). In DNA, the CDR3 is TGTGCCAGTAGTATCCTGGAGGGACAGCCCCAGCATTTT. Translating gives CASSILEGQPQHF. Looking up the rest from reference TRBV19 and TRBJ1-5 gives the full variable domain: DGGITQSPKYLFRKEGQNVTLSCEQNLNHDAMYWYRQDPGQGLRLIYYSQIVNDFQKGDIAEGYSVSREKKESFPLTVTSAQKNPTAFYLCASSILEGQPQHFGDGTRLSIL.

This clonotype has a count of ten or more. The CDR3 sequence: CASSQGGMNTEAFF. CDR3 bases: TGTGCCAGCAGCCAAGGGGGAATGAACACTGAAGCTTTCTTT. The V call is TRBV3-1, the J call TRBJ1-1; D gene unclear. Germline V gives CDR1 LGHDT, CDR2 YNNKEL (reference sequence). This CDR3 has 14 amino acids. Trimming left V 1 base short and J 0 bases short, with 6 bases between.